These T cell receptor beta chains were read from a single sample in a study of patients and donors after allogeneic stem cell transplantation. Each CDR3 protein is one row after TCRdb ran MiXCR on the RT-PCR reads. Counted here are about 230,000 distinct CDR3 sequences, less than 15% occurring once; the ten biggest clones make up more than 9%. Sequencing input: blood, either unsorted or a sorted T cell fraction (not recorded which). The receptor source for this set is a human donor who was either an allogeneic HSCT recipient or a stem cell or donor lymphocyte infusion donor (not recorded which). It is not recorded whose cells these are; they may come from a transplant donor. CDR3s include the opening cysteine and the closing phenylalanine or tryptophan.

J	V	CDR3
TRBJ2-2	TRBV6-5	CASSDSLNTGELFF
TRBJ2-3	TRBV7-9	CASSLGAGIDTQYF
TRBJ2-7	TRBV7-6	CASSLAEEYEQYF
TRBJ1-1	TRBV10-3	CAISENSNEAFF
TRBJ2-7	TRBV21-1	CASRAGIIHEQYF
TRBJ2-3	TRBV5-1	CASSSGDRLTDTQYF
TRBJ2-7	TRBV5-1	CASSLGVAGPYEQYF
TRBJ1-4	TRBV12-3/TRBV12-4	CASSSGTVIATNEKLFF
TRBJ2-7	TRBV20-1	CSAHYAGTGDYEQYF
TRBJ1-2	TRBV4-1	CASGRGTGETYGYTF
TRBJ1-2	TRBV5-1	CASSFGRGDYGYTF
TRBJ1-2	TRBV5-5	CASSNYGARNSYGYTF
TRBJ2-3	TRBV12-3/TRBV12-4	CASRNSGTQYF
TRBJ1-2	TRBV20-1	CSNREVGYGYTF
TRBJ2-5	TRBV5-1	CASSLGRGGSETQYF
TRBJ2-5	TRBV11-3	CASSSSGGRETQYF
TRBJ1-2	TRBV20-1	CSARDPGRGPARGYTF
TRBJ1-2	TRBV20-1	CSARVGGFYGYTF
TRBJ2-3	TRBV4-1	CASSQDGLPTDTQYF
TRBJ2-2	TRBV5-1	CASSLTQGSTGELFF
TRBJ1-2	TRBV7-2	CASSPRTHGYTF
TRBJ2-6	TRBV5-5	CASSSYGDGGANVLTF
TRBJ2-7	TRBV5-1	CASSFGKTRGHEQYF
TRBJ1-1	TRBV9	CASSVGMVQNTEAFF
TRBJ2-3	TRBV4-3	CASSPGGGGVSTDTQYF
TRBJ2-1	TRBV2	CASRLGGSYNEQFF
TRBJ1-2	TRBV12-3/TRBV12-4	CASSSQGRIYGYTF
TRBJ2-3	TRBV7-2	CASSPPGLAGADTQYF
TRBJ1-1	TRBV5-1	CASSLWQTNTEAFF
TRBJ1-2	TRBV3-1	CASSQDAGFHYGYTF
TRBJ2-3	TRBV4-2	CASSQSGLALTDTQYF
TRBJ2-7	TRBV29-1	CSVEDRRGEQYF
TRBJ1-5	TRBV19	CASSGGGSNQPQHF
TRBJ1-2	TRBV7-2	CASSTQGKNYGYTF
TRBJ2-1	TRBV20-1	CSAKQAGSYNEQFF
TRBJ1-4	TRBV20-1	CSARDPGQGPRLFF
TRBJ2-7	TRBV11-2	CASSLVHPNGYEQYF
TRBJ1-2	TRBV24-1	CATSDSALANYGYTF
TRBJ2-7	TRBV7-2	CASSSRSGAYYEQYF
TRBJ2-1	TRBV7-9	CASSSHRGGGSNEQFF
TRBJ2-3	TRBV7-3	CASSSRGGDTDTQYF
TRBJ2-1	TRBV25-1	CASISGGLAGLNEQFF
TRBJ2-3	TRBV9	CASSVENGGLGTQYF
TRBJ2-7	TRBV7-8	CASSQGDSYSYEQYF
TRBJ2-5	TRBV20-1	CSAKTSGSPTQYF
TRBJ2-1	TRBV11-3	CASSPSRDPATDEQFF
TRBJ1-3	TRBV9	CASSLLGDVVSGNTIYF
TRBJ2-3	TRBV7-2	CASSFGRGGRDTQYF
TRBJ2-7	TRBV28	CATTKSGAPFYEQYF
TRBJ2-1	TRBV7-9	CASSPGQKSRNEQFF
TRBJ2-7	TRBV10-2	CASSEPAGLAGGTSYEQYF